What follows are 2 T cell receptor beta chains derived from one specimen sequenced in a study of blood T cell repertoires in COVID-19. The method was immunoSEQ multiplex PCR; TCRdb's version includes in-frame clones alone and lacks a portion of them. The table shows fewer than 250,000 clones, with roughly 90% occurring only once. The sample taken for sequencing was PBMCs or T cells enriched from blood (not recorded which). The receptors stem from a woman aged 18-29 years who had recovered from COVID-19.

The chain carries TRBV7-9 and TRBJ1-1, with D unresolved. V was trimmed by 6 bases and J by 6 bases, leaving 8 bases between them. CDR3 length equals 11 residues. Looked up from germline, CDR1 is SEHNR and CDR2 is FQNEAQ (reference sequence). The CDR3 DNA is TGTGCCAGCAGTGAAACGGCTGAAGCTTTCTTT. Encoded protein: CASSETAEAFF.

The V and J genes are TRBV28 and TRBJ1-2; 9 positions agree with TRBD1. The CDR3 has 17 amino acids. CDR1 and CDR2 from the germline V gene are MDHEN and SYDVKM. V trimming: 2 bases; J trimming: 3 bases; junction bases outside the gene matches: 10. This CDR3 reads CASSLGGTGQGHYGYTF. CDR3 coding DNA: TGTGCCAGCAGTTTAGGGGGAACGGGACAGGGTCACTATGGCTACACCTTC.